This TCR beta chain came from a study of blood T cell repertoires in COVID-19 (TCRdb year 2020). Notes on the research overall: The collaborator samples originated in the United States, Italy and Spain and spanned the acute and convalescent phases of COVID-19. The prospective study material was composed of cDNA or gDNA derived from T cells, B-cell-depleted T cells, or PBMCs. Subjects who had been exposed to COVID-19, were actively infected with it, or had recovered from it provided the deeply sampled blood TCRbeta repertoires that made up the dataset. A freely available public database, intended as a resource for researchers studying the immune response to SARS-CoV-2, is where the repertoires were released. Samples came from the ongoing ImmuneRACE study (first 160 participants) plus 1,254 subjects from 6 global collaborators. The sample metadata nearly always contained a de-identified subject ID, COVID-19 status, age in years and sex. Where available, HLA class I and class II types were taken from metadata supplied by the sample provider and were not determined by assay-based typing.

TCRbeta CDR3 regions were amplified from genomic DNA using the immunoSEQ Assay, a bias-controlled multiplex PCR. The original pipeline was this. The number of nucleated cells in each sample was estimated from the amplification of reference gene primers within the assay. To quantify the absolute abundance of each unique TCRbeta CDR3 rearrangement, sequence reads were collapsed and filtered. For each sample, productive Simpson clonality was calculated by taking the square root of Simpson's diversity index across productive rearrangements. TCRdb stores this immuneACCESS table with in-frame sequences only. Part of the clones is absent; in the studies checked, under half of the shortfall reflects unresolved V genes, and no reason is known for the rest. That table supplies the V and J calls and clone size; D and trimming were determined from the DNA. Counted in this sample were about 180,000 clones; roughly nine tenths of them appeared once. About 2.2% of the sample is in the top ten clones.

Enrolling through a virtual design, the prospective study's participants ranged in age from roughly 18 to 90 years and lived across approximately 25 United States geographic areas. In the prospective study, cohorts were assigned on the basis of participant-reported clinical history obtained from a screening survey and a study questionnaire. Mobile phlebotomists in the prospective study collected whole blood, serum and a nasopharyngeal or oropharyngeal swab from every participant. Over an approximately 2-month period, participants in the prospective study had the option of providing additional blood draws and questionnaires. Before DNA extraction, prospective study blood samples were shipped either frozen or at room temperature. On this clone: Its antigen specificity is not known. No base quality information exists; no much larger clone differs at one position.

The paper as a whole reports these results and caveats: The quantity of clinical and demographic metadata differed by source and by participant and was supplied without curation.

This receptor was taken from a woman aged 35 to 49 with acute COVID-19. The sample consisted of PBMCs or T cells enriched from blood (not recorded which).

The CDR3 reads CASSPRDTGGGELFF. The base sequence is TGTGCCAGCTCACCTCGGGACACCGGCGGCGGGGAGCTGTTTTTT. Recombination joined TRBV18 with TRBJ2-2; TRBD1 is a possible D gene, resting on 6 matching bases. Trimming at the junction amounts to 3 bases on V and 7 bases on J, and the germline ends lie 15 bases apart. CDR3 length: 15 amino acids, cysteine to phenylalanine. The only DNA kept is the CDR3, 45 bases in frame from the first base. CDR1 and CDR2 (KGHSH, LQKENI) derive from the germline V gene.